Listed below are T cell receptor beta chains from one sample, sequenced in a study of OX40 agonist ivuxolimab in advanced cancers. Data came from immunoSEQ multiplex PCR; TCRdb stores just in-frame clones and leaves some out. The table includes about 36,000 clones, about 81% detected once. Specimen: CD4+ or CD8+ T cells sorted from blood, collected in a trial of the OX40 agonist ivuxolimab. Every receptor here comes from an adult with an advanced solid tumor such as melanoma, head and neck, liver or kidney cancer. The CDR3 runs from the conserved cysteine through the conserved F or W. The order of the fields is V gene, D gene, clone size, J gene, CDR3 length, CDR3 protein, CDR3 DNA. D genes are given only for firm matches. Only some rows state a clone size, as once, few, many or a class for expanded clones.

>TRBV18|-|-|TRBJ1-1|13
CASSGVANTEAFF
TGTGCCAGCTCAGGGGTCGCGAACACTGAAGCTTTCTTT
>TRBV11-3|TRBD2|once|TRBJ2-6|16
CASSSGGPGGANVLTF
TGTGCCAGCAGCTCGGGGGGGCCAGGCGGGGCCAACGTCCTGACTTTC
>TRBV4-1|-|-|TRBJ2-7|18
CASSQADFIGTTNYEQYF
TGCGCCAGCAGCCAAGCAGATTTTATAGGGACAACAAATTACGAGCAGTACTTC
>TRBV11-2|-|-|TRBJ1-6|15
CASSLSRGRGTPLHF
TGTGCCAGCAGCTTAAGTCGGGGCCGGGGGACACCCCTCCACTTT
>TRBV5-8|-|-|TRBJ2-3|15
CASSLGSWATDTQYF
TGTGCCAGCAGCTTGGGTAGCTGGGCCACAGATACGCAGTATTTT
>TRBV7-3|-|-|TRBJ2-5|14
CASSLNPGEETQYF
TGTGCCAGCAGCTTAAATCCGGGGGAGGAGACCCAGTACTTC
>TRBV7-3|-|-|TRBJ1-2|12
CASSSTRGGYTF
TGTGCCAGCAGCTCGACGCGGGGTGGCTACACCTTC
>TRBV27|TRBD2|few|TRBJ2-2|17
CASSLLGLAGGAGELFF
TGTGCCAGCAGTTTATTGGGACTAGCGGGAGGGGCCGGGGAGCTGTTTTTT
>TRBV30|-|once|TRBJ1-1|13
CAQRGPMNTEAFF
TGTGCCCAACGGGGGCCCATGAACACTGAAGCTTTCTTT
>TRBV29-1|-|-|TRBJ1-2|11
CSVAFNYGYTF
TGCAGCGTTGCCTTTAACTATGGCTACACCTTC
>TRBV28|-|-|TRBJ1-2|14
CASSFAPVGYGYTF
TGTGCCAGCAGTTTTGCACCCGTTGGTTATGGCTACACCTTC
>TRBV11-2|-|-|TRBJ1-3|14
CASSLGSSGNTIYF
TGTGCCAGCAGCTTAGGGAGCTCTGGAAACACCATATATTTT
>TRBV5-1|-|-|TRBJ1-1|14
CASSFELGNTEAFF
TGCGCCAGCAGCTTTGAACTTGGGAACACTGAAGCTTTCTTT
>TRBV6-5|TRBD1|-|TRBJ2-2|15
CASVWTGRSTGELFF
TGTGCCAGCGTTTGGACAGGGAGGAGCACCGGGGAGCTGTTTTTT
>TRBV19|-|-|TRBJ1-5|13
CASSSRAWEPQHF
TGTGCCAGTAGTTCAAGGGCCTGGGAGCCCCAGCATTTT
>TRBV11-2|-|once|TRBJ2-7|12
CASSLAGHEQYF
TGTGCCAGCAGCTTAGCAGGGCACGAGCAGTACTTC
>TRBV5-6|-|-|TRBJ1-4|14
CASTLGAANEKLFF
TGTGCCAGCACCCTGGGGGCGGCTAATGAAAAACTGTTTTTT
>TRBV19|TRBD2|-|TRBJ2-3|16
CASSPGLAGATDTQYF
TGTGCCAGTAGTCCCGGACTAGCGGGAGCAACGGATACGCAGTATTTT
>TRBV30|-|-|TRBJ2-7|13
CAWSTSGGGEQYF
TGTGCCTGGAGTACCTCAGGGGGGGGCGAGCAGTACTTC
>TRBV19|-|-|TRBJ1-4|14
CASSTGGTNEKLFF
TGTGCCAGTTCCACGGGGGGGACTAATGAAAAACTGTTTTTT
>TRBV6-1|TRBD2|few|TRBJ2-2|16
CASSEAFRGGAGELFF
TGTGCCAGCAGTGAAGCGTTTCGGGGAGGGGCCGGGGAGCTGTTTTTT
>TRBV29-1|TRBD1|-|TRBJ1-1|13
CSVGGTDPPEAFF
TGCAGCGTTGGGGGGACAGACCCACCTGAAGCTTTCTTT
>TRBV7-2|TRBD2|-|TRBJ2-3|15
CASSRTSGSTDTQYF
TGTGCCAGCAGCCGGACTAGCGGCAGCACAGATACGCAGTATTTT
>TRBV27|TRBD2|-|TRBJ2-1|15
CASSLKASGSNEQFF
TGTGCCAGCAGTTTAAAGGCTAGCGGGAGCAATGAGCAGTTCTTC
>TRBV6-1|TRBD1|-|TRBJ2-7|15
CASRPGQGGAYEQYF
TGTGCCAGCAGACCCGGACAGGGGGGCGCTTACGAGCAGTACTTC
>TRBV7-7|-|-|TRBJ2-7|13
CASSLAEADEQYF
TGTGCTAGCAGCTTAGCGGAGGCCGACGAGCAGTACTTC
>TRBV7-2|-|-|TRBJ1-5|13
CASSLMIDQPQHF
TGTGCCAGCAGCCTGATGATTGATCAGCCCCAGCATTTT
>TRBV29-1|TRBD1|-|TRBJ1-3|16
CSPDREGEIGGNTIYF
TGCAGCCCCGACAGGGAAGGCGAAATCGGTGGAAACACCATATATTTT